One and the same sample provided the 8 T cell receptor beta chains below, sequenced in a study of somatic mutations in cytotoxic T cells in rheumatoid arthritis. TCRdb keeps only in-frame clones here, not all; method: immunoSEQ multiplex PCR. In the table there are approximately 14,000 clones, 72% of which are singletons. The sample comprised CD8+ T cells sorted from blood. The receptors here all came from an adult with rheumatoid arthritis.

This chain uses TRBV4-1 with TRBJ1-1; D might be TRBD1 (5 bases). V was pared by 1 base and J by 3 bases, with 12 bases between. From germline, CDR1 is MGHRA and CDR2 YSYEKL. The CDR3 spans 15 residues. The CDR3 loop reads CASSQGRGGYTEAFF. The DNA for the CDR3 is TGCGCCAGCAGCCAAGGTCGTGGGGGGTACACTGAAGCTTTCTTT.

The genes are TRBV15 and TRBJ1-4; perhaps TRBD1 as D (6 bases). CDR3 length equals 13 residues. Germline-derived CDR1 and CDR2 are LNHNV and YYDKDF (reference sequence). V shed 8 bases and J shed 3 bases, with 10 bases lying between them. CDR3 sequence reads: CATSQGSNEKLFF. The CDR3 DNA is TGTGCCACCTCCCAGGGGTCTAATGAAAAACTGTTTTTT.

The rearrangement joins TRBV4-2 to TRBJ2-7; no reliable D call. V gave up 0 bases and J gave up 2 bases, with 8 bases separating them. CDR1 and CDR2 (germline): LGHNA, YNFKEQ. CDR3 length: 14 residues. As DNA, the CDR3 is TGTGCCAGCAGCCAAGATATGGAGACCTACGAGCAGTACTTC. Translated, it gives CASSQDMETYEQYF.

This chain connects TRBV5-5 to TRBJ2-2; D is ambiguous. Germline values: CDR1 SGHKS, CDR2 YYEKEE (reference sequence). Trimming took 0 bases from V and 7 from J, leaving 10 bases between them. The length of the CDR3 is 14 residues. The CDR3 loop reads CASSLGPLDGELFF. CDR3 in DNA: TGTGCCAGCAGCTTGGGGCCCTTAGACGGGGAGCTGTTTTTT.

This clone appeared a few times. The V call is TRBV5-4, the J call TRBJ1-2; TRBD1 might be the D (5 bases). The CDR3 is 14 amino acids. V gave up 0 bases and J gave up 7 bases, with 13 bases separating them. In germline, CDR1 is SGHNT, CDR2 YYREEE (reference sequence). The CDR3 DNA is TGTGCCAGCAGCTTGGCCGGGACCCCGAGTGGCTACACCTTC. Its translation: CASSLAGTPSGYTF.

The CDR3 loop is CASSLKASGGIFGQFF. The CDR3 region has the DNA TGTGCCAGCAGCTTAAAAGCTAGCGGGGGAATCTTCGGGCAGTTCTTC. The chain is built from TRBV13 and TRBJ2-1, with TRBD2 identical over 10 bases. This CDR3 has 16 residues. Trimming cost V 2 bases and J 12 bases; bases outside gene matches: 13. Germline-derived CDR1 and CDR2 are PRHDT and FYEKMQ (reference sequence).

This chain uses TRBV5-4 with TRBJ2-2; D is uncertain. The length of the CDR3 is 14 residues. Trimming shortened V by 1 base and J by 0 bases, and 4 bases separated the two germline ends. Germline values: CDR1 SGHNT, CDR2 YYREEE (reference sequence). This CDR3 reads CASSLTANTGELFF. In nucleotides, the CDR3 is TGTGCCAGCAGCTTGACAGCGAACACCGGGGAGCTGTTTTTT.

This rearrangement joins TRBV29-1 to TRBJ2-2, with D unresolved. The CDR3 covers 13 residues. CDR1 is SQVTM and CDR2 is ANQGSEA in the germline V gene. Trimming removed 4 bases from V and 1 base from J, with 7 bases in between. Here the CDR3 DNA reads TGCAGCGTTGTGCCTTTGAACACCGGGGAGCTGTTTTTT. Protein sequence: CSVVPLNTGELFF.